One sample yielded the 12 T cell receptor beta chains listed below, sequenced in a study of shared clonotypes between healthy human individuals (dated by TCRdb to about 2020). Library preparation used the immunoSEQ multiplex PCR assay. TCRdb re-hosts the immuneACCESS table, in-frame sequences only. Its copies lack some clones; in the studies checked, an unresolved V gene accounts for under half of them, and the cause for the rest is not known. The sample records a few hundred thousand clones, almost 97% of which are singletons. The ten most abundant clones make up about 0.06% of the sample. Sequenced material: naive CD4+ T cells sorted from blood. The cell subset or site label of this sample denotes: CD45RA+ positively selected. The receptors come from a woman younger than 45 in good health.

The rearrangement uses TRBV2 and TRBJ1-5, with TRBD1 matching over 7 bases. Germline loops: CDR1 SNHLY, CDR2 FYNNEI. V gave up 6 bases and J gave up 0 bases; unmatched junction bases: 5. This CDR3 contains 15 residues. The DNA of the CDR3 is TGTGCCAGCAGGGTGGGACAGTATAGCAATCAGCCCCAGCATTTT. Protein sequence: CASRVGQYSNQPQHF.

This chain links TRBV7-2 with TRBJ2-4; possible D gene TRBD1, 5 bases. This CDR3 is built from 15 residues. V was pared by 2 bases and J by 6 bases, with 14 bases between. The germline CDR1 and CDR2 sequences are SGHTA and FQGNSA. CDR3 residues: CASSLRGQPRNIQYF. In DNA form, the CDR3 reads TGTGCCAGCAGCTTAAGAGGACAACCACGAAACATTCAGTACTTC.

The genes are TRBV2 and TRBJ2-3; the D gene is possibly TRBD2 (6 bases). This CDR3 comprises 13 residues. Germline values: CDR1 SNHLY, CDR2 FYNNEI. The V end lost 6 bases, the J end lost 3 bases, and 10 bases lay between the germline ends. The CDR3 protein is CASSGSTTDTQYF. Written as DNA, the CDR3 is TGTGCCAGCAGCGGGAGTACAACAGATACGCAGTATTTT.

V is TRBV28 and J is TRBJ1-5; D is perhaps TRBD1 (5 bases). V lost 4 bases to trimming and J lost 4 bases, with 11 bases between them. CDR1 is MDHEN, CDR2 SYDVKM, per germline. The CDR3 has 14 residues. The CDR3 sequence: CASSWAGYNQPQHF. In DNA, the CDR3 is TGTGCCAGCAGTTGGGCAGGGTATAATCAGCCCCAGCATTTT.

The genes are TRBV7-8 and TRBJ1-1; 8 nucleotides align to TRBD1. This CDR3 is built from 19 residues. Germline V gene data show CDR1 as SGHVS and CDR2 as FQNEAQ. Trimming removed 0 bases from V and 0 bases from J; junction bases left unmatched: 12. CDR3 sequence (DNA): TGTGCCAGCAGCTTAGCTATAAGTCAGGGGGCAAACTTGAACACTGAAGCTTTCTTT. This codes for CASSLAISQGANLNTEAFF.

The V call is TRBV11-2, the J call TRBJ2-3, with D uncertain. The CDR3 consists of 13 residues. V was cut by 5 bases and J by 3 bases, with 9 bases left in between. From germline, CDR1 is SGHAT and CDR2 FQNNGV. The chain's CDR3 is CASSPSRTDTQYF. The CDR3 nucleotides are TGTGCCAGCAGCCCGTCCAGGACAGATACGCAGTATTTT.

This sequence joins TRBV6-6 and TRBJ2-1; the match to TRBD2 covers 10 bases. This CDR3 has 13 amino acids. With 6 bases clipped from V and 6 bases from J, the junction kept 2 bases outside the gene matches. From germline, CDR1 is MNHNY and CDR2 SVGAGI (reference sequence). The CDR3: CASSSSGSNEQFF. The CDR3, as DNA: TGTGCCAGCAGCTCTAGCGGGAGCAATGAGCAGTTCTTC.

The J gene is TRBJ1-1, the V gene TRBV6-1; 8 nucleotides agree with TRBD1. This CDR3 is 13 amino acids long. Germline V lookup: CDR1 MNHNS, CDR2 SASEGT. With V trimmed by 5 bases and J by 4 bases, 3 bases remained unmatched. The CDR3 coding sequence is TGTGCCAGCAGTTCCACAGGGGGCACTGAAGCTTTCTTT. Protein product: CASSSTGGTEAFF.

This clone was observed a single time. This sequence joins TRBV5-1 and TRBJ2-7; 14 bases are shared with TRBD2. Unmatched junction bases numbered 12, after V lost 3 bases and J lost 7 bases. This CDR3 has 17 amino acids. CDR1 and CDR2 from the germline V gene are SGHRS and YFSETQ. CDR3 region: CASSSQTGTSGRGEQYF. In DNA form, the CDR3 reads TGCGCCAGCAGCTCTCAAACCGGGACTAGCGGGAGAGGGGAGCAGTACTTC.

The genes are TRBV7-3 and TRBJ2-7; D tentatively fits TRBD1 or TRBD2 (5 bases each). Per germline, CDR1 SGHTA and CDR2 FQGTGA. The CDR3 loop spans 13 amino acids. V was clipped by 6 bases and J by 3 bases, with 12 bases between them. The CDR3, as DNA: TGTGCCAGCAGTAGGGACGTAGACTACGAGCAGTACTTC. This gives the protein CASSRDVDYEQYF.

The sample holds one count of this clone. The rearrangement joins TRBV6-1 to TRBJ1-5; the D is unclear. The CDR3 spans 13 residues. The ends were cut back, 8 bases at V and 5 bases at J, with 13 bases in the middle. Germline CDR1 is MNHNS and CDR2 is SASEGT. CDR3 nucleotide sequence: TGTGCCAGCCGCACGAGCAACGATCAGCCCCAGCATTTT. Translated, it gives CASRTSNDQPQHF.

V and J are TRBV5-1 and TRBJ2-5, with 8 nucleotides matching TRBD1. V was clipped by 0 bases and J by 3 bases; unmatched bases: 4. CDR1 is SGHRS, CDR2 YFSETQ, per germline. The CDR3 extends over 15 amino acids. CDR3 region: CASSLAPTGEETQYF. Here the CDR3 DNA reads TGCGCCAGCAGCTTGGCCCCGACAGGGGAAGAGACCCAGTACTTC.